The 16 T cell receptor beta chains in this list originate from one sample, sequenced in a study of T cell responses to AZD1222 COVID-19 vaccine (dated by TCRdb to the early 2020s). Libraries were made using the immunoSEQ multiplex PCR assay. Sourced from immuneACCESS, this table was stored by TCRdb with only in-frame sequences that have V and J called. A share of the clones is absent; for the studies checked, an unresolved V gene accounts for under half, and the remainder has no known explanation. The sample includes about 140,000 clones, with under 95% observed a single time. The ten biggest clones cover 6.5% to 8% of the sample. The time point label, read with the paper, signifies: about 28 days (+/-7) after the second vaccine dose. Reading the label with the study, this specimen's treatment or condition is: meningococcal conjugate vaccine given as trial control. This specimen was peripheral blood, taken 28 days after the second dose of the MenACWY control vaccine. These TCRs come from an adult who received the MenACWY meningococcal vaccine as a control.

V is TRBV4-3 and J is TRBJ1-6; D may be TRBD1 (5 bases). Trimming removed 0 bases at V and 10 bases at J, with 16 bases between. The CDR3 spans 16 residues. CDR1 and CDR2 (germline): LGHNA, YSLEER. The CDR3: CASSQEWDLTISPLHF. The CDR3 nucleotides are TGCGCCAGCAGCCAAGAATGGGACTTAACAATCTCACCCCTCCACTTT.

The chain carries TRBV3-1 (or the pseudogene TRBV3-2) and TRBJ2-2, with a possible D match to TRBD1 (5 bases). CDR1 is LGHDT and CDR2 is YNNKEL in the germline V gene (reference sequence). The V end was cut by 4 bases, the J end by 6 bases, with 12 bases between. CDR3 length: 14 amino acids. The CDR3, as DNA: TGTGCCAGCAGCCCCGAGCCCAGGGCCGGGGAGCTGTTTTTT. Translation gives CASSPEPRAGELFF.

The gene calls are TRBV28 and TRBJ2-7; TRBD1 might be the D (5 bases). This CDR3 has 15 residues. Germline V gene data show CDR1 as MDHEN and CDR2 as SYDVKM. The V and J ends lost 6 bases and 1 base respectively, with 16 bases between them. The CDR3 region is CASSSQGLGSYEQYF. The CDR3 nucleotides are TGTGCCAGCAGCTCCCAGGGCCTCGGATCCTACGAGCAGTACTTC.

This chain links TRBV21-1 with TRBJ2-7; the tabulated D call, TRBD2, remains unverified against the DNA. TRBV21-1 is described as a pseudogene. The CDR3 length is 16 residues. The CDR3 nucleotides read TGTGCCAGCAGCCATCTAATCGAGGACTCTAACTACGAGCAGTACTTC. This translates into CASSHLIEDSNYEQYF.

The chain employs TRBV28 and TRBJ1-4; 7 positions match TRBD1. This CDR3 contains 13 residues. Germline V gene data show CDR1 as MDHEN and CDR2 as SYDVKM. With V trimmed by 3 bases and J by 5 bases, 0 bases remained unmatched. In nucleotides, the CDR3 is TGTGCCAGCAGTTTCAGGGGGAATGAAAAACTGTTTTTT. It encodes CASSFRGNEKLFF.

The rearrangement links TRBV28 to TRBJ2-3; 8 nucleotides agree with TRBD1. With 3 bases clipped from V and 6 bases from J, the junction kept 5 bases outside the gene matches. Germline V CDR1 and CDR2: MDHEN, SYDVKM. This CDR3 has 14 residues. CDR3 DNA: TGTGCCAGCAGTTTTCAGGGGGCACGCGATACGCAGTATTTT. It translates to CASSFQGARDTQYF.

This sequence joins TRBV28 and TRBJ1-5; D remains ambiguous. The CDR3 has 14 residues. V lost 3 bases to trimming and J lost 11 bases, with 17 bases between them. Germline CDR1 MDHEN, CDR2 SYDVKM. CDR3 bases: TGTGCCAGCAGTTTTATCGGGATTCGGGTTGCCCAGCATTTT. Protein sequence: CASSFIGIRVAQHF.

The rearrangement uses TRBV7-2 and TRBJ2-2; 12 bases are shared with TRBD2. CDR3 length equals 19 residues. After removal of 5 bases from V and 0 bases from J, the junction contained 10 bases not matched to a gene. Per germline, CDR1 SGHTA and CDR2 FQGNSA. In DNA, the CDR3 is TGTGCCAGCAGCCCCGGACTAGCGGGGAAACACCCGAACACCGGGGAGCTGTTTTTT. This sequence encodes CASSPGLAGKHPNTGELFF. Together with reference TRBV7-2 and TRBJ2-2, the CDR3 gives the full variable domain: GAGVSQSPSNKVTEKGKDVELRCDPISGHTALYWYRQSLGQGLEFLIYFQGNSAPDKSGLPSDRFSAERTGGSVSTLTIQRTQQEDSAVYLCASSPGLAGKHPNTGELFFGEGSRLTVL.

The genes are TRBV19 and TRBJ2-1; TRBD1 might be the D (6 bases). V lost 6 bases to trimming and J lost 13 bases, with 13 bases between them. The CDR3 runs 11 residues. The germline CDR1 and CDR2 sequences are LNHDA and SQIVND (reference sequence). The CDR3 sequence: CASSKNRVQFF. The DNA for the CDR3 is TGTGCCAGTAGCAAAAACAGGGTTCAGTTCTTC. The full variable domain, completed using reference TRBV19 and TRBJ2-1, is DGGITQSPKYLFRKEGQNVTLSCEQNLNHDAMYWYRQDPGQGLRLIYYSQIVNDFQKGDIAEGYSVSREKKESFPLTVTSAQKNPTAFYLCASSKNRVQFFGPGTRLTVL.

This clone was observed a single time. J is TRBJ1-1 and V is TRBV5-1, with D hard to call. Trimming took 4 bases from V and 2 from J, leaving 12 bases between them. This CDR3 is built from 14 residues. Germline values: CDR1 SGHRS, CDR2 YFSETQ. The CDR3: CASSTDNVNTEAFF. In nucleotides, the CDR3 is TGCGCCAGCAGCACAGACAACGTTAACACTGAAGCTTTCTTT.

CDR3: CSVEDLGFTDTQYF. The CDR3 coding sequence is TGCAGCGTTGAAGATCTCGGGTTCACAGATACGCAGTATTTT. The rearrangement joins TRBV29-1 to TRBJ2-3, with no clear D. This CDR3 has 14 residues. Germline lookup yields CDR1 SQVTM and CDR2 ANQGSEA. Deletions cut 0 bases from V and 2 bases from J, with 9 bases between.

The chain uses TRBV19 and TRBJ2-7, with 8 bases aligning to TRBD1. This CDR3 has 16 residues. Looked up from germline, CDR1 is LNHDA and CDR2 is SQIVND (reference sequence). J lost 3 bases, V lost 3 bases, and 10 bases had no gene match. CDR3 nucleotide sequence: TGTGCCAGTAGTATCGGACAGGGAAAGACGGACTACGAGCAGTACTTC. Translation gives CASSIGQGKTDYEQYF.

CDR3 amino acids: CASSGGQGGHQPQHF. The CDR3 nucleotides are TGTGCCAGCAGTGGGGGACAGGGAGGTCATCAGCCCCAGCATTTT. This sequence joins TRBV28 and TRBJ1-5; the match to TRBD1 covers 9 bases. V was clipped by 5 bases and J by 5 bases; unmatched bases: 7. Germline values: CDR1 MDHEN, CDR2 SYDVKM. This CDR3 is 15 amino acids long.

J is TRBJ1-1 and V is TRBV11-1; weak D call: TRBD1 (6 bases). Germline-derived CDR1 and CDR2 are SGHAT and FQDESV (reference sequence). The CDR3 spans 14 residues. The V end was cut by 5 bases, the J end by 2 bases, with 12 bases between. This chain's CDR3 is CASSVNRENTEAFF. In DNA form, the CDR3 reads TGTGCCAGCAGCGTAAACAGGGAAAACACTGAAGCTTTCTTT.

The J gene is TRBJ1-5, the V gene TRBV20-1; 7 bases align to TRBD1. The CDR3 extends over 14 amino acids. CDR1 is DFQATT, CDR2 SNEGSKA, per germline (reference sequence). J lost 1 base, V lost 3 bases, and 3 bases had no gene match. The CDR3 protein is CSASSGGSNQPQHF. CDR3 in DNA: TGCAGTGCTAGTTCAGGGGGGAGCAATCAGCCCCAGCATTTT.

J is TRBJ2-1 and V is TRBV6-5; 16 bases map to TRBD2. Germline values: CDR1 MNHEY, CDR2 SVGAGI. This CDR3 contains 14 residues. Trimming cost V 6 bases and J 10 bases; bases outside gene matches: 3. The CDR3 is CASRGLAGGQEQFF. CDR3 nucleotide sequence: TGTGCCAGCAGGGGACTAGCGGGAGGGCAGGAGCAGTTCTTC.